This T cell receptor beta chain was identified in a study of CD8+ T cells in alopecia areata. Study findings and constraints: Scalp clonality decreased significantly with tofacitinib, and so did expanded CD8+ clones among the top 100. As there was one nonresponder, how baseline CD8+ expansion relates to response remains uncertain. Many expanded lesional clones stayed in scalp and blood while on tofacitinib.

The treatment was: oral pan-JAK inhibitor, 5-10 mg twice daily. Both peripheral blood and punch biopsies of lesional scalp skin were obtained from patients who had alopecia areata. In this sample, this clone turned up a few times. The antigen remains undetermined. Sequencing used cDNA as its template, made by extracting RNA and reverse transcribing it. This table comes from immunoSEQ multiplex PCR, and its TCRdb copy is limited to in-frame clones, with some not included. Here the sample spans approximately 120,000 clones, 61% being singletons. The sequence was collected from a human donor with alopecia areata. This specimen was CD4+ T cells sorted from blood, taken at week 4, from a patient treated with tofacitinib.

The CDR3 sequence is CASSYHSSTGGANQPQHF. CDR3 nucleotide sequence: TGTGCCAGCAGCTACCACTCATCGACAGGGGGGGCGAATCAGCCCCAGCATTTT. The chain carries TRBV7-2 and TRBJ1-5, with TRBD1 identical over 9 bases. The CDR3 is 18 amino acids. The germline V gene has CDR1 SGHTA and CDR2 FQGNSA. Trimming removed 4 bases from V and 4 bases from J; junction bases left unmatched: 14.